Included here is one T cell receptor beta chain sequence, with context. Original methodology: Amplifying reference gene primers gave estimates of nucleated cell counts. Only in-frame clones appear in the TCRdb table, and some are missing; sequencing was by immunoSEQ multiplex PCR. That table furnishes V, J and clone size, whereas the DNA furnished D and trimming. The sample has around 150,000 clones, around 80% seen once; the top ten hold roughly 8.6%. This sample was taken from a study of blood T cell repertoires in COVID-19. As for the study in general: Spain, Italy and the United States supplied samples that represented acute and convalescent COVID-19. Sample material is recorded as cDNA or gDNA derived from T cells, B-cell-depleted T cells, or PBMCs.

The sample comprised peripheral blood. This TCR was recovered from a man aged 60 to 69 with acute or convalescent COVID-19.

The CDR3 DNA reads as TGTGCCAGTGGGGGGGTTACGCAGTATTTT. It codes for CASGGVTQYF. The chain joins TRBV2 to TRBJ2-3, with 7 bases matching TRBD2. The CDR3 length is 10 residues. Germline-derived CDR1 and CDR2 are SNHLY and FYNNEI. Germline trimming cut 9 bases from V and 8 bases from J; bases unmatched to any gene: 2. The full variable domain, rest sourced from reference TRBV2 and TRBJ2-3, is EPEVTQTPSHQVTQMGQEVILRCVPISNHLYFYWYRQILGQKVEFLVSFYNNEISEKSEIFDDQFSVERPDGSNFTLKIRSTKLEDSAMYFCASGGVTQYFGPGTRLTVL.